The text below deals with one TCR beta chain. Its antigen remains unknown. Germline and junction disagree at one end, which may indicate a read error. This record belongs to a study of CD8+CD57+ T cells in acquired aplastic anemia. At the level of the study: Sorted CD4+ and CD8+ cells yielded DNA averaging approximately 3 ug.

Genomic DNA constituted the template upon which TCR beta VDJ and CDR3 profiling was performed. TCRdb re-called the reads with MiXCR, one entry per CDR3 protein. This sample has more than 250,000 distinct CDR3 sequences, with about 56% found just once. General study points: Patients and controls had CD8+ Simpson's diversity values that were not significantly distinct. More than 25 was the count of CD8+ CDR3 sequences that patients shared with controls.

The CDR3 is 14 amino acids. Germline CDR1 reads SGHVT; CDR2 reads SQSDAQ. The sequenced sample consisted of sorted CD4+, CD8+, or CD8+CD57+ T cells (not recorded which) from PBMCs. The chain links TRBV7-4 to TRBJ1-3; a weak D match, TRBD1 (5 bases). The sequence derives from a human donor with severe aplastic anemia or a healthy control (not recorded which). The CDR3 region is CASSLAMGLQPIYF. CDR3 bases: TGTGCCAGCAGTTTAGCCATGGGGCTTCAACCCATATATTTT.